The following is a TCR beta chain sequence with its context. As yet, its antigen is unknown. A read error may produce the germline difference seen at one junction end. CDR1 and CDR2 from the germline V gene are MNHNY and SVGAGI (reference sequence). The CDR3 sequence is 12 residues long. The data were obtained in a study of T cell repertoires in cytomegalovirus infection. Study observations and caveats: CMV carriers with the relevant HLA were identified by cumulative public TCR beta family frequency.

TCRdb analysed the reads with MiXCR anew, one entry per CDR3 protein. The table lists around 180,000 distinct CDR3 sequences, roughly 30% of them singletons. The V and J genes are TRBV6-6 and TRBJ1-2, with D possibly being TRBD1 (6 bases). The sample was PBMCs. The clonotype was recovered from a human donor in good health (CMV status not recorded). Some clones in this sample may be carry-over from other donors' samples. CDR3 sequence (DNA): TGTGCCACCAGTTCAGACTCGGGGGCCTACACCTTC. Translating it yields CATSSDSGAYTF.